This note documents a single T cell receptor (beta chain) sequence. Its antigen is currently not known. It has no much larger one-base neighbor in the sample; base qualities were not kept. These data belong to a study of CD8 T cells in Susac syndrome (dated by TCRdb to the late 2010s). At the level of the whole study: Of the Susac syndrome patients who were sequenced, roughly 8 were in clinical remission while about six had clinically active disease. At blood withdrawal, Susac syndrome patients were therapy-naive, treated with corticosteroids (with IVIg additionally given to some), or treated with IVIg alone. Repertoire sequencing was used to test whether CD8+ T cell activation and differentiation in Susac syndrome was antigen driven.

Peripheral blood CD8+ and CD4+ T cells from healthy donors, Susac syndrome patients and multiple sclerosis patients were profiled using high-throughput TCR beta sequencing. Susac syndrome patients met recently defined diagnostic criteria for definite or probable disease. CD8+ TEMRA cells were enriched by FACS, while bulk CD8+ and CD4+ T cells were purified by magnetic negative isolation. Blood was collected in EDTA tubes and processed within 24 hours, with PBMCs isolated through density gradient centrifugation. PBMCs intended for TCR sequencing were frozen in liquid nitrogen and were later thawed in a 37 degrees C water bath. The sorted or isolated CD4+, CD8+ and CD8+ TEMRA cells reached a purity of at least 90%. RNA was extracted using the RNeasy kit, and about 0.5 to 1 ug of the RNA was reverse transcribed with random hexamers. The immunoSEQ multiplex PCR assay, which covers 54 Vbeta and 13 Jbeta segments, was used to amplify TCR beta CDR3 regions. PCR amplification bias was corrected using a synthetic template baseline for primer optimization and computational correction. The original pipeline was this. Only productive sequences were kept, with reads annotated to V, D and J genes according to IMGT and analyzed in immunoSEQ Analyzer. Clonality was computed as one minus Shannon entropy normalized by log2 of the number of productive unique sequences. For each patient and control, public and private clones were evaluated among the 100 most prevalent clones. Clones were defined as Susac-specific when absent from the healthy and MS cohorts, from fewer than 1,300 published viral clones and from other ImmuneACCESS disease sequences. The public reads were quality trimmed at Q25 with fastp and then assembled into clones with MiXCR by TCRdb, keeping productive beta chains. Identical CDR3 proteins give one entry, which carries the most common genes and DNA. Here the V and J calls rest on TCRdb's processing, not on the authors' analysis. The sample yields 150,000 to 200,000 distinct CDR3 sequences; roughly 92% were counted once. 0.095% to 0.13% of the sample lies in the top ten.

Reading the germline V gene gives CDR1 SGHDT and CDR2 YYEEEE. The germline V end is reduced by 3 bases and the J end by 6 bases; junction bases left unmatched: 3. From the cysteine through the phenylalanine, the CDR3 covers 13 amino acids. Kept here is only the CDR3 DNA, which spans 39 bases and is read in frame from base 1. Study-wide findings and limitations: The CD4+ T cell repertoire of patients with Susac syndrome showed no detectable clonal expansion. The TCR sequencing and HLA analysis was acknowledged to have included a relatively small number of individuals.

The chain joins TRBV5-6 to TRBJ1-2, with TRBD1 identical over 9 junction bases. Sequenced: CD4+ T cells from PBMCs. This receptor was identified in a human donor with Susac syndrome. The CDR3 loop reads CASSSRDRDGYTF. The DNA sequence is given as TGTGCCAGCAGCTCCCGGGACAGGGATGGCTACACCTTC.